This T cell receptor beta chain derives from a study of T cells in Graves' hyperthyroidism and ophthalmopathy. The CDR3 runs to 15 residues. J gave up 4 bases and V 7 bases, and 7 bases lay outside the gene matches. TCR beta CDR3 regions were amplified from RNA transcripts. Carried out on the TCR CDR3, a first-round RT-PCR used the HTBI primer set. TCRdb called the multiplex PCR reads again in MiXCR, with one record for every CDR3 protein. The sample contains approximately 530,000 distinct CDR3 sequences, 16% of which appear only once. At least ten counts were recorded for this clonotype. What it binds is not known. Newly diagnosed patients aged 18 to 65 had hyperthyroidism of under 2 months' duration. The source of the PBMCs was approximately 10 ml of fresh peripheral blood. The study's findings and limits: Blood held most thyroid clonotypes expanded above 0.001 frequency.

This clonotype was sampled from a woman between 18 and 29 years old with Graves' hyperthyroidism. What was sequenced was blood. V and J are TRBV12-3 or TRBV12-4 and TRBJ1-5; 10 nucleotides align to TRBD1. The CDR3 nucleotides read TGTGCCAGCAACTCCGGGACAGGGGCAAATCAGCCCCAGCATTTT. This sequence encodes CASNSGTGANQPQHF.